This T cell receptor beta chain derives from a study of CD8+CD57+ T cells in acquired aplastic anemia. Points from the study as a whole: Patients and controls were found to share twenty-nine CD8+ CDR3 sequences.

CD8+CD57+ cell expansion had been shown by flow cytometry in patients chosen for sequencing. Concerning this clonotype itself: Its target is not known.

Trimming removed 6 bases from V and 3 bases from J; junction bases left unmatched: 5. CDR3 length equals 15 residues. Per the germline V gene, CDR1 is LGHDT and CDR2 is YNNKEL (reference sequence). The use of genomic DNA as template underpinned the TCR beta VDJ and CDR3 profiling. One entry per CDR3 protein, called by TCRdb with MiXCR from the reads. The sample lists 100,000 to 150,000 distinct CDR3 sequences, 40% occurring once. This receptor was identified in a human donor with aplastic anemia. The sample was sorted CD4+, CD8+, or CD8+CD57+ T cells (not recorded which) from PBMCs. V gene TRBV3-1 combines with J gene TRBJ2-2; TRBD2 aligns across 9 bases. As DNA, the CDR3 is TGTGCCAGCAGACGTAGCGGGGGATACACCGGGGAGCTGTTTTTT. Its translation: CASRRSGGYTGELFF.